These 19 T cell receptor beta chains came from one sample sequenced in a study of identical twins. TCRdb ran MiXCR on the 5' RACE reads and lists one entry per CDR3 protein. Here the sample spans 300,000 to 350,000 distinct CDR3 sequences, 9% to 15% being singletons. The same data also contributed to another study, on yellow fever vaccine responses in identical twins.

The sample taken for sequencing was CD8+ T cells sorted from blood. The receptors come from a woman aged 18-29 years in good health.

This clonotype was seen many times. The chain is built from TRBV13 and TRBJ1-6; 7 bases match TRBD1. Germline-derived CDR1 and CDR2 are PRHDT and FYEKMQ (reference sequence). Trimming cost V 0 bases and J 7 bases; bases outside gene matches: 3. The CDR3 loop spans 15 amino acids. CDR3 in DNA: TGTGCCAGCAGCTTAGGACAGGGGCGAAATTCACCCCTCCACTTT. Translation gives CASSLGQGRNSPLHF.

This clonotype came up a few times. The CDR3 reads CASSSGMSHEQYF. The CDR3 DNA sequence: TGTGCCAGCAGTTCTGGGATGAGCCACGAGCAGTACTTC. The chain carries TRBV27 and TRBJ2-7, with D hard to call. Looked up from germline, CDR1 is MNHEY and CDR2 is SMNVEV (reference sequence). This CDR3 contains 13 residues. The ends were cut back, 4 bases at V and 5 bases at J, with 12 bases in the middle.

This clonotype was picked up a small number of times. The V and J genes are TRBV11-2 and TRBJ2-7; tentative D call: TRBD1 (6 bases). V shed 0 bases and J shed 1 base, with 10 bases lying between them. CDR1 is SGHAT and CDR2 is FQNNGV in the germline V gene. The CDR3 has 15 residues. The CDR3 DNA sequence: TGTGCCAGCAGCTTAGATCCCAGGGGTTCCTACGAGCAGTACGTC. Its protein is CASSLDPRGSYEQYV.

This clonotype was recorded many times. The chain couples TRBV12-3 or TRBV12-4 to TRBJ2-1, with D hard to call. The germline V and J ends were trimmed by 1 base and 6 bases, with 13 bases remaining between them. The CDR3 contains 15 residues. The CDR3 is CASSLGGMGGNEQFF. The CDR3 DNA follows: TGTGCCAGCAGTTTAGGGGGTATGGGCGGCAATGAGCAGTTCTTC.

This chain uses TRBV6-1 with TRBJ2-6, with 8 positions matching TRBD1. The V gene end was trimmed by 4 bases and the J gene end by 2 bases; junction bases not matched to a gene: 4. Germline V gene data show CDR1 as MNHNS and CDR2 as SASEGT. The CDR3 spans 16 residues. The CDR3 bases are TGTGCCAGCAGTGGGGGCAGGGGGCCTGGGGCCAACGTCCTGACTTTC. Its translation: CASSGGRGPGANVLTF.

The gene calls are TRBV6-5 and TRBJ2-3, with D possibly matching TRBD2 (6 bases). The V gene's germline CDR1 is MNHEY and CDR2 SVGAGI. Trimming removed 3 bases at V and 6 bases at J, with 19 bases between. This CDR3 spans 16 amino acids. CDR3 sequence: CASSYNVGGTNDTQYF. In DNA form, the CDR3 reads TGTGCCAGCAGTTATAACGTCGGCGGGACGAACGATACGCAGTATTTT.

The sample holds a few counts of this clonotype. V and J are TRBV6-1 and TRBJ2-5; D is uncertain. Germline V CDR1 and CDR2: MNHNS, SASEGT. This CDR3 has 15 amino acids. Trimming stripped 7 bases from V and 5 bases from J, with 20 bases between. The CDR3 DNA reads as TGTGCCAGCATCAACCTTGTAAGGGTCGGGGAGACCCAGTACTTC. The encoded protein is CASINLVRVGETQYF.

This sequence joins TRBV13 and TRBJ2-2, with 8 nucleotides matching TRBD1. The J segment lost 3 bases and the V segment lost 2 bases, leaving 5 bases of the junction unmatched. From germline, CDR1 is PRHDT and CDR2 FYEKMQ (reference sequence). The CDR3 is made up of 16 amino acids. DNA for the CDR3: TGTGCCAGCAGCTTAACCCGGGACAGGTACACCGGGGAGCTGTTTTTT. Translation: CASSLTRDRYTGELFF.

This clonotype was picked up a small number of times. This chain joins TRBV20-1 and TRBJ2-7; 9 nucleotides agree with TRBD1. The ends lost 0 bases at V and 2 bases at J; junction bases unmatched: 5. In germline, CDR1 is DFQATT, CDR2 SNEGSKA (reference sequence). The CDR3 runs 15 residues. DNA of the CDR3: TGCAGTGCTAGAGAGGGACAGGGCCCCCCCTACGAGCAGTACTTC. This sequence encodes CSAREGQGPPYEQYF.

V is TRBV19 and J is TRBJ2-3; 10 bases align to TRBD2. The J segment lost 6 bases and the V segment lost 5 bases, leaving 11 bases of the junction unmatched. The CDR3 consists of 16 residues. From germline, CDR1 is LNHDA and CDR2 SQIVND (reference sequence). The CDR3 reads CASSVTSGTAGDTQYF. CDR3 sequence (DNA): TGTGCCAGTAGTGTCACTAGCGGGACTGCAGGCGATACGCAGTATTTT. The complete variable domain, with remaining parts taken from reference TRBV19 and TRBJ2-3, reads DGGITQSPKYLFRKEGQNVTLSCEQNLNHDAMYWYRQDPGQGLRLIYYSQIVNDFQKGDIAEGYSVSREKKESFPLTVTSAQKNPTAFYLCASSVTSGTAGDTQYFGPGTRLTVL.

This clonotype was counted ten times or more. CDR3 loop: CASSRTSSSYNEQFF. The CDR3 DNA reads TGTGCCAGCAGCAGAACTAGCTCCTCCTACAATGAGCAGTTCTTC. The rearrangement uses TRBV7-2 and TRBJ2-1, with D perhaps matching TRBD2 (6 bases). The V and J ends lost 5 bases and 0 bases respectively, with 11 bases between them. Germline CDR1 reads SGHTA; CDR2 reads FQGNSA. The CDR3 is 15 residues long.

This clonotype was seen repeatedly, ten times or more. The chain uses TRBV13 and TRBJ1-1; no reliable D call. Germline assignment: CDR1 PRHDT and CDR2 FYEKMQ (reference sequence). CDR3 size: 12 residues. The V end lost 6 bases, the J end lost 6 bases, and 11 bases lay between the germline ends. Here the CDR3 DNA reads TGTGCCAGCAGTCAGACACAACCTGAAGCTTTCTTT. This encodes CASSQTQPEAFF.

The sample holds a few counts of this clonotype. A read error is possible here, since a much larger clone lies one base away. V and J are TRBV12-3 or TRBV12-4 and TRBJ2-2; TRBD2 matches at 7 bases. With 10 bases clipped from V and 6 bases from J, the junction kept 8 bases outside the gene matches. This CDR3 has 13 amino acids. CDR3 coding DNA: TGTGCCATCAAAAGGGGAGGGTCCGGGGAGCTGTTTTTT. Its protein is CAIKRGGSGELFF.

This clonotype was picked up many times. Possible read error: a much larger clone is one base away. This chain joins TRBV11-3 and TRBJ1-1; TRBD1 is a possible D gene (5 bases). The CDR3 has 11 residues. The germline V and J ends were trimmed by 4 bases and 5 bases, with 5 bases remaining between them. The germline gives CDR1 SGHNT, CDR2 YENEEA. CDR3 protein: CASSSGTEAFF. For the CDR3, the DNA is TGTGCCAGCAGCTCAGGGACTGAAGCTTTCTTT.

The CDR3: CASSGNRENTEAFF. CDR3 DNA: TGTGCCAGCAGCGGGAACAGGGAGAACACTGAAGCTTTCTTT. The genes are TRBV5-4 and TRBJ1-1; D is perhaps TRBD1 (6 bases). Germline V gene lookup returns CDR1 SGHNT and CDR2 YYREEE (reference sequence). V dropped 4 bases and J dropped 1 base, with 11 bases sitting between them. This CDR3 has 14 amino acids.

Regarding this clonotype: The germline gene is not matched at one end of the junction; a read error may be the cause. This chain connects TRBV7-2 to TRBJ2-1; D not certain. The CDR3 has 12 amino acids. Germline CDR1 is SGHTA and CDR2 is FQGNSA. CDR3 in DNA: TGTGCCAGCAGCCCTTCCTACAATGGGCAGTTCTTC. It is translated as CASSPSYNGQFF.

This chain's CDR3 is CSASYPGRNTEAFF. The CDR3 DNA reads as TGCAGTGCTAGTTACCCCGGGCGGAACACTGAAGCTTTCTTT. This chain joins TRBV20-1 and TRBJ1-1; D is unresolved. Trimming removed 3 bases at V and 1 base at J, with 12 bases between. The CDR3 is made up of 14 amino acids. Germline V gene data show CDR1 as DFQATT and CDR2 as SNEGSKA (reference sequence).

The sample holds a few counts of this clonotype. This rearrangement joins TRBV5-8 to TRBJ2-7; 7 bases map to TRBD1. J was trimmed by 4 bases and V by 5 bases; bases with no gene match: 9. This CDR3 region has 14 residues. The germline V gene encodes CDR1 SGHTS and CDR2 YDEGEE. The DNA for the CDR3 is TGTGCCAGCAGGAAACCGGGACAGAGGTACGAGCAGTACGTC. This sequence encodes CASRKPGQRYEQYV.

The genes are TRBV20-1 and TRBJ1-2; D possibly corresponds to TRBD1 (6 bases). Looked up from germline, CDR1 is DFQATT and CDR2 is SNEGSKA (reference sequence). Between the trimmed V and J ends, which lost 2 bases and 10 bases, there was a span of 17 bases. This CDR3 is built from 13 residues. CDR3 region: CSARRVDSGDYTF. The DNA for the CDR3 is TGCAGTGCTAGAAGAGTGGACAGTGGTGACTACACCTTC.